This T cell receptor beta chain was captured by sequencing in a study of T cells in localized non-small cell lung cancer. Points from the study as a whole: There was higher T cell clonality in uninvolved adjacent lung than in tumor, and it was highest there.

The assay was immunoSEQ multiplex PCR, and TCRdb's table has in-frame clones only and misses some. The sample lists tens of thousands of clones, less than 85% occurring once. This clone was recorded once. Its antigen is not known. This clonotype was sampled from a female donor older than 55 with stage I lung adenocarcinoma. Specimen: peripheral blood, collected before any cancer treatment.

CDR3 residues: CASSEYKLADTEAFF. DNA of the CDR3: TGTGCCAGCAGTGAATATAAGTTGGCAGACACTGAAGCTTTCTTT. The chain employs TRBV25-1 and TRBJ1-1, with D hard to call. V lost 0 bases and J 3 bases, leaving 11 bases between the germline ends. CDR3 length equals 15 residues. The germline CDR1 and CDR2 sequences are MGHDK and SYGVNS. The full variable domain, with the rest looked up from reference TRBV25-1 and TRBJ1-1, is EADIYQTPRYLVIGTGKKITLECSQTMGHDKMYWYQQDPGMELHLIHYSYGVNSTEKGDLSSESTVSRIRTEHFPLTLESARPSHTSQYLCASSEYKLADTEAFFGQGTRLTVV.